The source of this TCR beta chain is a study of T-cell memory formation after mild COVID-19. Study-level background: TCR clusters were mostly confined to one donor each.

This clonotype was detected a few times. Antigen: not known. From germline, CDR1 is LGHNA and CDR2 YSLEER. This CDR3 is 15 amino acids long. The germline V and J ends were trimmed by 4 bases and 9 bases, with 19 bases remaining between them. Findings of the study overall: Later expanders leaned CD4+, whereas clones that contracted between day 15 and 85 were balanced CD4/CD8. Of the contracting clones, CD4+ ones lay mainly in CM and EM, and CD8+ ones in EMRA.

Via MiXCR, TCRdb re-called the 5' RACE reads, giving one row per CDR3 protein. Among about 300,000 distinct CDR3 sequences, approximately 19% were seen once, and the ten largest hold around a fifth. The receptor was derived from a young man who had mild COVID-19 (a few samples of this study predate the infection). Cell type and time point are not known. What was sequenced was PBMCs or a T cell subset sorted from them (not recorded which). The V gene is TRBV4-3, the J gene TRBJ2-1, with D possibly being TRBD1 (5 bases). Written as DNA, the CDR3 is TGCGCCAGCAGCCGAGAGTCCGGAAAAAGGGGTGAGCAGTTCTTC. It yields the protein CASSRESGKRGEQFF.